Listed below are T cell receptor beta chains from one sample, sequenced in a study of T cells in localized non-small cell lung cancer. Clones were sequenced by immunoSEQ multiplex PCR, and TCRdb holds only the in-frame ones, with some missing. Found here are around 90,000 clones, around 80% of them singletons; the top ten hold 15% to 20%. The sample here was PBMCs, taken before any cancer treatment. The receptors derive from a man aged 35 to 70 with stage II squamous cell lung carcinoma. Each CDR3 is given with its conserved first and last residue.

>TRBJ1-2|TRBV2
CASSESVTGPNYGYTF
>TRBJ2-7|TRBV19
CASRSRAGGEQYF
>TRBJ2-7|TRBV27
CASSLFRDSYEQYF
>TRBJ2-7|TRBV13
CASSFSGGLSYEQYF
>NA|TRBV30
CAWSEPGQMTYEQYF
>TRBJ1-5|TRBV5-4
CASSLQGSQPQHF
>TRBJ2-1|TRBV5-5
CASSLEGPQYNEQFF
>TRBJ2-3|TRBV7-3
CASSLGGTSTDTQYF
>TRBJ1-1|TRBV28
CASSSPDGREAFF
>TRBJ2-7|TRBV5-6
CASSPPSGGISYEQYF
>TRBJ2-5|TRBV18
CASSPPTVRETQYF
>TRBJ2-2|TRBV19
CASRQGLAGGPTGELFF
>TRBJ1-1|TRBV6-5
CASSGTVNTEAFF
>TRBJ2-2|TRBV7-9
CATQASGTSTGELFF
>TRBJ2-7|TRBV21-1
CASSKRGRGSYEQYF
>TRBJ2-2|TRBV27
CASTRARDGNTGELFF
>TRBJ2-2|TRBV27
CASSPTAELTGELFF
>TRBJ2-1|TRBV4-1
CASSQDLLGNEQFF
>TRBJ2-7|TRBV7-9
CASSRTGAGGINEQYF
>TRBJ1-3|TRBV28
CASSLTTSGNTIYF
>TRBJ1-5|TRBV19
CASSIRGGQPQHF
>TRBJ1-4|TRBV6-5
CASSYTSTGKNEKLFF
>TRBJ2-7|TRBV18
CASSASGQGYEQYF
>TRBJ2-5|TRBV13
CASSLWQGGTTSGGQETQYF
>TRBJ1-2|TRBV7-9
CASSSRTDYGYTF
>TRBJ2-3|TRBV15
CATSRAGGNTDTQYF
>TRBJ1-2|TRBV7-9
CASSDTTITRVNYGYTF
>TRBJ2-3|TRBV18
CASSPLTFDTQYF
>TRBJ1-2|TRBV5-8
CASSPSFRDRRLYGYTF
>TRBJ2-5|TRBV5-1
CASSLGRGVQETQYF
>TRBJ1-2|TRBV30
CAWSVYYGYTF
>TRBJ2-2|TRBV18
CASRRDGANTGELFF
>TRBJ1-5|TRBV11-2
CASSSVREARQPQHF
>TRBJ2-3|TRBV5-8
CAPTFWGEGAGTQYF
>TRBJ2-7|TRBV7-8
CASSLALGFGPRDRITTYEQYF
>TRBJ1-1|TRBV6-5
CASSNRGLEAFF
>TRBJ1-4|TRBV5-1
CASSLVSGTMAKLFF
>TRBJ1-5|TRBV7-9
CASSPPGLDSNQPQHF
>TRBJ2-5|TRBV7-2
CASSSGLLQETQYF
>TRBJ2-7|TRBV30
CAWSRTGVDYEQYF
>TRBJ2-1|TRBV11-2
CASSPPSYNEQFF
>TRBJ2-1|TRBV18
CASSPQAGASYNEQFF
>TRBJ1-2|TRBV27
CASSLSRTGRAFHGYTF
>TRBJ2-5|TRBV9
CASSVTGRKETQYF
>TRBJ1-6|TRBV10-3
CAIKQGNNSPLHF
>TRBJ2-2|TRBV28
CASSLFGVGRKVTGELFF
>TRBJ2-7|TRBV9
CASSVSPINSYEQYF
>TRBJ1-6|TRBV5-1
CASSFGSGGTGFPLHF
>TRBJ2-1|TRBV4-2
CASSPAGAGGYVGEQFF
>TRBJ1-1|TRBV30
CAWSVVGGGTEAFF
>TRBJ1-2|TRBV7-2
CASSLRDGRDYTF
>TRBJ2-2|TRBV9
CASSVDQGTGELFF
>TRBJ2-1|TRBV11-2
CASSLEGTGYNEQFF
>TRBJ2-7|TRBV5-1
CASSLVPPNGEQYF
>TRBJ2-3|TRBV5-1
CASSTSLGRDTQYF